The present T cell receptor beta chain was sequenced within a study of cytomegalovirus exposure and HLA in healthy donors. The PCR made use of 60 Vbeta and 13 Jbeta primers. The repertoire was sequenced with immunoSEQ multiplex PCR; TCRdb's copy has only in-frame clones and lacks some. The sample lists some 150,000 clones; approximately 80% were seen once. Germline V gene data show CDR1 as SNHLY and CDR2 as FYNNEI. The CDR3 has 15 residues. This sequence originates from a woman between 25 and 40 years old in good health and CMV-seropositive. The chain has TRBV2 and TRBJ2-5; a weak D match, TRBD2 (6 bases). The J call may be wrong; the DNA end is better matched by TRBJ2-7. Sequencing was performed on PBMCs. CDR3 region: CASSEAGGFPYEQYF. The CDR3, as DNA: TGTGCCAGCAGTGAGGCCGGAGGGTTCCCCTACGAGCAGTACTTC.